This TCR beta chain appears in the sequencing data of a study of cytomegalovirus exposure and HLA in healthy donors. Germline CDR1 is SEHNR and CDR2 is FQNEAQ (reference sequence). The junction had 8 bases not matched to a gene; V was cut back by 5 bases and J by 6 bases. This CDR3 region has 14 residues. Vbeta (60) and Jbeta (13) primers were used in the PCR. Assay used: immunoSEQ multiplex PCR; TCRdb lists only in-frame clones, some missing. Of roughly 150,000 clones detected, 75% appear once; the ten largest clones hold 6.5% to 9%. The rearrangement uses TRBV7-9 and TRBJ1-1, with 8 bases fitting TRBD1. Specimen: PBMCs. The source of this sequence is a man aged 30-40 years in good health and CMV-seronegative. CDR3: CASSTAQGVSEAFF. Written as DNA, the CDR3 is TGTGCCAGCAGCACCGCACAGGGGGTGTCTGAAGCTTTCTTT.